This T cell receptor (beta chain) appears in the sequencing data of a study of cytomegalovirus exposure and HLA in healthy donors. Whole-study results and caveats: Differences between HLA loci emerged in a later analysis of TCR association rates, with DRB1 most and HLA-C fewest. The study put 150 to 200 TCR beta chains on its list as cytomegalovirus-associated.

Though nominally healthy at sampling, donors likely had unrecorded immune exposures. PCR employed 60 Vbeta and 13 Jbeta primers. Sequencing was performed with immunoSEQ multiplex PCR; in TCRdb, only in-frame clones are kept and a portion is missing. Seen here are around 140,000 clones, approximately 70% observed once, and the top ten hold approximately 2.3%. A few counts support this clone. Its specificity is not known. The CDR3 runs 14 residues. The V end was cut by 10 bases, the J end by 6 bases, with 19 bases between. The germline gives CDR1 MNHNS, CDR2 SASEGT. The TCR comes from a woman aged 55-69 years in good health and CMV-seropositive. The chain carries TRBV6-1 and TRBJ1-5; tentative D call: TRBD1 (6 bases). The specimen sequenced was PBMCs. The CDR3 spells CATRGHTSGQPQHF. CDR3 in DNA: TGTGCCACAAGGGGACACACTAGCGGTCAGCCCCAGCATTTT.